Below, one T cell receptor beta chain is given with its context. Other DNA variants within this sample encode the same CDR3. The sample belongs to a study of cytomegalovirus exposure and HLA in healthy donors. PCR involved 60 Vbeta and 13 Jbeta primers. TCRdb's table, derived via immunoSEQ multiplex PCR, lists solely in-frame clones and lacks some. The sample contains around 150,000 clones, about 85% of which appear only once. Germline V gene sequence: CDR1 MNHNS, CDR2 SASEGT. J gave up 1 base and V 4 bases, and 5 bases lay outside the gene matches. CDR3 length: 16 residues. The sequence came from a man between 18 and 29 years old in good health and CMV-seropositive. What was sequenced was PBMCs. The rearrangement uses TRBV6-1 and TRBJ1-5, with 9 bases matching TRBD1. The CDR3 DNA reads TGTGCCAGCAGTGGCCTAGACAGGGGGAGCAATCAGCCCCAGCATTTT. This gives the protein CASSGLDRGSNQPQHF.